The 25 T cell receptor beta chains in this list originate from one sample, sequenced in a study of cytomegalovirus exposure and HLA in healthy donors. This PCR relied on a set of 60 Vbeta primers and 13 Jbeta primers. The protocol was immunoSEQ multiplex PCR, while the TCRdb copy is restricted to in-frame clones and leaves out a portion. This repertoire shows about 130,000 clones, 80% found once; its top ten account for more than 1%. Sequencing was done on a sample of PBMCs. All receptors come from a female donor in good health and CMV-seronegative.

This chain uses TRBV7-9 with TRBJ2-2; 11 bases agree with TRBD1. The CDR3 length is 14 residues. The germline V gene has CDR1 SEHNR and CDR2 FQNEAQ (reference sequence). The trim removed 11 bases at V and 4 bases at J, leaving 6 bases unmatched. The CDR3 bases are TGTGCCGGACGAGGGACAGGGGGCACCGGGGAGCTGTTTTTT. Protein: CAGRGTGGTGELFF.

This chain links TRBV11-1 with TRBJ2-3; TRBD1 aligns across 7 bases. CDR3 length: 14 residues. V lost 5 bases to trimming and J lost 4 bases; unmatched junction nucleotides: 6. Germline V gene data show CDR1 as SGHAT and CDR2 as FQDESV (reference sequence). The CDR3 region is CASSPRTGPDTQYF. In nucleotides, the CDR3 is TGTGCCAGCAGCCCGAGGACAGGCCCAGATACGCAGTATTTT.

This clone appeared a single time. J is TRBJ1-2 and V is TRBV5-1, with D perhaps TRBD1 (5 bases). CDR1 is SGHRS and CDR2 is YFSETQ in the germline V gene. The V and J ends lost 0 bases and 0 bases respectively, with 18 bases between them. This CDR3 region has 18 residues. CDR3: CASSLAMGRANPNYGYTF. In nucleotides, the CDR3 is TGCGCCAGCAGCTTGGCCATGGGGCGAGCCAACCCTAACTATGGCTACACCTTC.

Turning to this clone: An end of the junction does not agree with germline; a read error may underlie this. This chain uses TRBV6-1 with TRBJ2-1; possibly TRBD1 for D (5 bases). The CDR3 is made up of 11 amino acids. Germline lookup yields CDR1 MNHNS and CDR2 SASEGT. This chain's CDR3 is CASSARAYELF. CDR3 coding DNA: TGTGCCAGCAGTGCCAGGGCCTATGAACTCTTC.

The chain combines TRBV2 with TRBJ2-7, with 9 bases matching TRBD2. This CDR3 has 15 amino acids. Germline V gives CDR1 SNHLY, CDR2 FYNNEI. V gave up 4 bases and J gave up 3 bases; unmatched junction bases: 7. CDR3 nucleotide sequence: TGTGCCAGCAGTGTAGGTAGCGGGAGAGTCTACGAGCAGTACTTC. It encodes CASSVGSGRVYEQYF. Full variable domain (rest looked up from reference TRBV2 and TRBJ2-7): EPEVTQTPSHQVTQMGQEVILRCVPISNHLYFYWYRQILGQKVEFLVSFYNNEISEKSEIFDDQFSVERPDGSNFTLKIRSTKLEDSAMYFCASSVGSGRVYEQYFGPGTRLTVT.

CDR3 sequence reads: CASSQDSEGGYSNQPQHF. The CDR3 nucleotides read TGTGCCAGCAGCCAAGATTCGGAGGGAGGTTATAGCAATCAGCCCCAGCATTTT. This chain uses TRBV4-2 with TRBJ1-5, with D hard to call. Trimming took 0 bases from V and 0 from J, leaving 15 bases between them. The CDR3 runs to 18 residues. The V gene's germline CDR1 is LGHNA and CDR2 YNFKEQ.

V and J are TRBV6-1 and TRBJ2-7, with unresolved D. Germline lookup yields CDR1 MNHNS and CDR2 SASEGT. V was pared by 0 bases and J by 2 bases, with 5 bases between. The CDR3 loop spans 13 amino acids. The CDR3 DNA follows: TGTGCCAGCAGTGAAGCGGGCACCTACGAGCAGTACTTC. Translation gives CASSEAGTYEQYF.

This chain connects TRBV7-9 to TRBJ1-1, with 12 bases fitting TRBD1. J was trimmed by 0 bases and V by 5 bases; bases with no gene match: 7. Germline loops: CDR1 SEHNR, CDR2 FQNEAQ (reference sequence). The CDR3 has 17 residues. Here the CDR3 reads CASSRGTGGTMNTEAFF. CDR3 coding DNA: TGTGCCAGCAGCAGAGGGACAGGGGGCACCATGAACACTGAAGCTTTCTTT.

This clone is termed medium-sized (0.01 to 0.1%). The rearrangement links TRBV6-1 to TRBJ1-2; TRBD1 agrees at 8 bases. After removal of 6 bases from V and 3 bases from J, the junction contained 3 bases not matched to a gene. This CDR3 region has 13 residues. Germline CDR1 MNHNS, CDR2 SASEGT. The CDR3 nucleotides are TGTGCCAGCAGCATGGACAGGGACTATGGCTACACCTTC. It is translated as CASSMDRDYGYTF.

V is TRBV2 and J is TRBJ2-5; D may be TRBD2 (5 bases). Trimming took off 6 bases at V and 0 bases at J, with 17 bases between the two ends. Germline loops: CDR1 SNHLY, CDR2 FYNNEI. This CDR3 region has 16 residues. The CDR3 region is CASRPLAGTHQETQYF. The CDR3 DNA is TGTGCCAGCAGGCCCCTCGCGGGCACCCACCAAGAGACCCAGTACTTC.

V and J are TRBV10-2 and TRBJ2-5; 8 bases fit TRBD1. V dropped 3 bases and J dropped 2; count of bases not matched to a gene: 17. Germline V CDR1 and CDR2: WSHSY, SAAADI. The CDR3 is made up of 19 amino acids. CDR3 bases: TGCGCCAGCAGTGAACTTGGGGCGGGGACAGGCGGGAATCAAGAGACCCAGTACTTC. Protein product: CASSELGAGTGGNQETQYF.

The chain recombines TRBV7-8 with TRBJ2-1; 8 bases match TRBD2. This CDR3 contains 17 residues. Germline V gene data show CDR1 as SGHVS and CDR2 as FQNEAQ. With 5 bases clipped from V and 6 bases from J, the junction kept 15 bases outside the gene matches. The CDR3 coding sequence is TGTGCCAGCAGCCCGAGAGGGGCAGCGGGAGCAGTCAATGAGCAGTTCTTC. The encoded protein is CASSPRGAAGAVNEQFF.

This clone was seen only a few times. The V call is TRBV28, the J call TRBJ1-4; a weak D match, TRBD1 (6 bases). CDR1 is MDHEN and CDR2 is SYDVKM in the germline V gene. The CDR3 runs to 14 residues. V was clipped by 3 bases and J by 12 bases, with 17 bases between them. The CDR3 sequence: CASSLGLRGGELFF. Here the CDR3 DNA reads TGTGCCAGCAGTTTGGGGCTGAGGGGGGGGGAACTGTTTTTT.

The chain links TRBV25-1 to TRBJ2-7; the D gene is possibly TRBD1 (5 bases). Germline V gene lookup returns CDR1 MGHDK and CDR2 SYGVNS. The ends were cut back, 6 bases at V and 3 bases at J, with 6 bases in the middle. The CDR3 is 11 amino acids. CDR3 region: CASSDSYEQYF. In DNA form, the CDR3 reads TGTGCCAGCAGCGACAGCTACGAGCAGTACTTC.

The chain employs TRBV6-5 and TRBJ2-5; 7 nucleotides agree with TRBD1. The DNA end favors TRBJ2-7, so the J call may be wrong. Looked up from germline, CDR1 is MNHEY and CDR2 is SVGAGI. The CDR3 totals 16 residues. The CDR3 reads CASSWGRGTAPYEQYF. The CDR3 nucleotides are TGTGCCAGCAGTTGGGGGAGAGGGACAGCACCCTACGAGCAGTACTTC.

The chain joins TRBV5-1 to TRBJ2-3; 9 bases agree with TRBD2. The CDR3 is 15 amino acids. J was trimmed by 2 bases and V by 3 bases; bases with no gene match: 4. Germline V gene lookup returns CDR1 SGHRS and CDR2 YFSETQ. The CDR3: CASSSTSGYTDTQYF. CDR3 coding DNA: TGCGCCAGCAGCTCGACTAGCGGTTACACAGATACGCAGTATTTT.

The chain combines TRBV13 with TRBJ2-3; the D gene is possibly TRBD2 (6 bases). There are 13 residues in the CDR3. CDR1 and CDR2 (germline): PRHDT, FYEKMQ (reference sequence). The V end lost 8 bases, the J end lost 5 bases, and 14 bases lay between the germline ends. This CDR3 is CASASSGVDTQYF. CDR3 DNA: TGTGCCAGCGCCTCCTCGGGGGTAGATACGCAGTATTTT.

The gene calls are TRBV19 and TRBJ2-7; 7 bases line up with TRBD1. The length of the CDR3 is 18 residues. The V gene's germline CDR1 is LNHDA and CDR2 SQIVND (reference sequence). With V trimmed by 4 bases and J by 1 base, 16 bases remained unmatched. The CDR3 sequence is CASSNSHPGTAFSYEQYF. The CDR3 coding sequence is TGTGCCAGTAGTAACTCCCACCCCGGGACAGCATTTTCCTACGAGCAGTACTTC.

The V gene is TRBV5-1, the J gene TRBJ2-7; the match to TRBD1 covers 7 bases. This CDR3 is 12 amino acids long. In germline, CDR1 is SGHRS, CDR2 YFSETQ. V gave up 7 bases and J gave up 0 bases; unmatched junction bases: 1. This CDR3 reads CASRDSSYEQYF. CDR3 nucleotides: TGCGCCAGCCGGGACAGCTCCTACGAGCAGTACTTC.

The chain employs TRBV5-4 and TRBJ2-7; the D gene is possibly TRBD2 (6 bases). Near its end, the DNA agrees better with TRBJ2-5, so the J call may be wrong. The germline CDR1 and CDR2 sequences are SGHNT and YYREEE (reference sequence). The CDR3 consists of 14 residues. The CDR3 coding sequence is TGTGCCAGCAGCTTGGCCGGGCGGGGAGAGACCCAGTACTTC. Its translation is CASSLAGRGETQYF.

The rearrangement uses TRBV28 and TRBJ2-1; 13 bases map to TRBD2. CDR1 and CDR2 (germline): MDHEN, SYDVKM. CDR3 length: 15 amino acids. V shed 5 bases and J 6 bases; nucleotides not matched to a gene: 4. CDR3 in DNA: TGTGCCAGCAGTCTGGGACTAGCGGGAATCAATGAGCAGTTCTTC. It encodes CASSLGLAGINEQFF.

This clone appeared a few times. The CDR3 reads CASSEEISATGELFF. CDR3 nucleotide sequence: TGTGCCAGCAGTGAAGAAATAAGCGCCACCGGGGAGCTGTTTTTT. This chain links TRBV6-1 with TRBJ2-2; no clear D. V gave up 1 base and J gave up 4 bases, with 10 bases separating them. Per the germline V gene, CDR1 is MNHNS and CDR2 is SASEGT. The CDR3 is 15 amino acids.

This chain's CDR3 is CASSLEGAGYNEQFF. CDR3 bases: TGCGCCAGCAGCTTGGAAGGGGCGGGGTACAATGAGCAGTTCTTC. The genes are TRBV5-1 and TRBJ2-1, with D possibly matching TRBD2 (6 bases). The V and J ends lost 0 bases and 4 bases respectively, with 11 bases between them. This CDR3 is built from 15 residues. Germline V gene data show CDR1 as SGHRS and CDR2 as YFSETQ.

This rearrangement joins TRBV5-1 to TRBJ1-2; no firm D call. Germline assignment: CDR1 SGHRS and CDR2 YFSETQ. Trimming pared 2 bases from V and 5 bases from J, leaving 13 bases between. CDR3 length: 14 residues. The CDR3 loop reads CASSFVESYYGYTF. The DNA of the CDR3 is TGCGCCAGCAGCTTTGTCGAGAGTTATTATGGCTACACCTTC.

The CDR3 loop is CASSRTWHDGYTF. The CDR3 nucleotides are TGTGCCAGCAGCCGGACTTGGCACGATGGCTACACCTTC. The chain has TRBV6-5 and TRBJ1-2; D unclear. V gave up 6 bases and J gave up 6 bases, with 14 bases separating them. Germline V CDR1 and CDR2: MNHEY, SVGAGI. CDR3 length: 13 residues.